A selection of T cell receptor beta chains follows, all from one sample in a study of blood T cell repertoires in COVID-19. The data were produced by immunoSEQ multiplex PCR, yet TCRdb's version contains in-frame clones alone and is incomplete. The repertoire consists of 90,000 to 110,000 clones, with roughly 82% occurring once and the leading ten covering 7% to 9%. The sample was peripheral blood. Source of these receptors: a woman older than 75 with active or convalescent COVID-19. Both conserved end residues are part of each CDR3. Each record gives: J gene, V gene, CDR3 protein.

TRBJ2-7	TRBV28	CASTPGQGIYEQYF
TRBJ1-1	TRBV15	CATSRVDRMNTEAFF
TRBJ2-1	TRBV5-1	CASSLGLGRTSSNEQFF
TRBJ1-2	TRBV5-1	CASSSQGDYGYTF
TRBJ2-2	TRBV19	CASSKDRGTGELFF
TRBJ2-3	TRBV4-1	CASSQDGGASGIIRSTDTQYF
TRBJ2-2	TRBV7-3	CASSSGLGAGELFF
TRBJ1-1	TRBV4-1	CASSQVEGVEAFF
TRBJ2-7	TRBV7-6	CASSIGLAGGVSEQYF
TRBJ2-7	TRBV11-2	CASSLGDRGPYEQYF
TRBJ2-7	TRBV19	CASSIRLSSYEQYF
TRBJ1-2	TRBV20-1	CSASDGGRDLYGYTF
TRBJ1-1	TRBV5-1	CASSLFSGTEAFF
TRBJ1-1	TRBV5-1	CASSLLQKDTEAFF
TRBJ2-7	TRBV5-4	CASSLGGGTSAQYF
TRBJ1-1	TRBV2	CASSLQGGGYTEAFF
TRBJ2-4	TRBV28	CASSFPGYGGRTGRRNIQYF
TRBJ1-2	TRBV7-3	CASSKRQGANYGYTF
TRBJ1-3	TRBV19	CASSLQPGQGRFNTIYF
TRBJ2-3	TRBV7-3	CAREGPQDTQYF
TRBJ1-1	TRBV15	CATSKPTGTNTEAFF
TRBJ1-2	TRBV29-1	CSVLSTGGRGYTF
TRBJ1-2	TRBV5-1	CASRRQGSYGYTF
TRBJ2-3	TRBV5-1	CASSLAARSADTQYF
TRBJ1-4	TRBV28	CASSSGPGKLFF
TRBJ2-5	TRBV11-2	CASSLDSGLAGSETQYF
TRBJ1-6	TRBV9	CASSEGGDSPLHF
TRBJ2-5	TRBV10-3	CAIKVGLAGETQYF
TRBJ2-5	TRBV5-4	CASSFLLGTETQYF
TRBJ2-2	TRBV2	CASSDSWSGELFF
TRBJ1-4	TRBV5-1	CASSLVEEGNEKLFF
TRBJ1-6	TRBV28	CASNNRVGVTSYNSPLHF
TRBJ1-6	TRBV5-1	CASSLDKTPRSSPLHF
TRBJ2-2	TRBV11-3	CASSPLRGEAGELFF
TRBJ1-2	TRBV7-2	CASARDTIYGYTF
TRBJ2-1	TRBV4-2	CASSQGLATNYNEQFF
TRBJ1-1	TRBV10-3	CAISESQASYTEAFF
TRBJ2-5	TRBV10-3	CAISDGAAGEAGETQYF
TRBJ1-6	TRBV28	CASKEVANSPLHF
TRBJ2-3	TRBV29-1	CSVEPGLTKPDTQYF
TRBJ1-4	TRBV7-2	CASSLFGTQNEKLFF
TRBJ1-2	TRBV19	CASSTHRGEYGYTF
TRBJ2-3	TRBV7-8	CASSLGVNRGTDTQYF
TRBJ1-5	TRBV27	CASSSYRGDQPQHF
TRBJ1-6	TRBV20-1	CSASQGASPLHF
TRBJ2-7	TRBV28	CASSSGGPNEQYF
TRBJ1-1	TRBV4-2	CASSQPRAQSVIF
TRBJ1-3	TRBV7-9	CASSLGWTVGSGNTIYF
TRBJ2-2	TRBV5-4	CASSLMLGGTNTGELFF
TRBJ2-1	TRBV7-6	CASSLVRGGEQFF
TRBJ1-2	TRBV15	CATSRGSSYGYTF
TRBJ2-1	TRBV28	CASSFRGLAGGFYNEQFF
TRBJ1-5	TRBV2	CASTRDSYSNQPQHF
TRBJ1-4	TRBV5-1	CASSSGPGQVTTNEKLFF
TRBJ2-1	TRBV30	CAWSPRGRLNEQFF
TRBJ1-2	TRBV5-1	CASSLSSRVPYGYTF
TRBJ1-2	TRBV7-3	CASSPRPGDGYTF
TRBJ2-3	TRBV10-1	CASSEIQVPSTDTQYF